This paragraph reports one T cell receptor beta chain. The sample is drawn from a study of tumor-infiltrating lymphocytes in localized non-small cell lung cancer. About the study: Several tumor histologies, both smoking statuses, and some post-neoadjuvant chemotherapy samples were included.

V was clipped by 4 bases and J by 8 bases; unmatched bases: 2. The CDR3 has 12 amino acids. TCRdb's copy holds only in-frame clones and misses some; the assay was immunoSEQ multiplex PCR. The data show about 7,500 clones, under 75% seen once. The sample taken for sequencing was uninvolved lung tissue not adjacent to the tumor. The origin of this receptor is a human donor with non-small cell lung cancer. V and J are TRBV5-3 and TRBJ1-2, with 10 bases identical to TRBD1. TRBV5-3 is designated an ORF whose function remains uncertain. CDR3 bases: TGTGCCAGAAGCGGGACAGGGGTCGGCTACACCTTC. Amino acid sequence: CARSGTGVGYTF.